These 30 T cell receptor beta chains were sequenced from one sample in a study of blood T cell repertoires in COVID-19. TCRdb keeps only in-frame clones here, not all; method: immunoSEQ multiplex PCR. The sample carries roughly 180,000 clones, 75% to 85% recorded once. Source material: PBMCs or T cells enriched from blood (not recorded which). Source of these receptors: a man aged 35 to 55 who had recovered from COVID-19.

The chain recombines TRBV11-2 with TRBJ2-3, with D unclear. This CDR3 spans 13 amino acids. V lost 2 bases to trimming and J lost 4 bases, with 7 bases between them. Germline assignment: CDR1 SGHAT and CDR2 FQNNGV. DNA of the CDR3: TGTGCCAGCAGCTTAAAGCTAGCAGATACGCAGTATTTT. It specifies CASSLKLADTQYF.

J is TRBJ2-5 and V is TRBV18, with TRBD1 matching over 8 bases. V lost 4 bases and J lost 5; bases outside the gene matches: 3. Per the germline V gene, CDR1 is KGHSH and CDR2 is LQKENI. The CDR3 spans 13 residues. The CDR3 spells CASSRGQAETQYF. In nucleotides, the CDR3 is TGTGCCAGCTCACGGGGACAGGCGGAGACCCAGTACTTC.

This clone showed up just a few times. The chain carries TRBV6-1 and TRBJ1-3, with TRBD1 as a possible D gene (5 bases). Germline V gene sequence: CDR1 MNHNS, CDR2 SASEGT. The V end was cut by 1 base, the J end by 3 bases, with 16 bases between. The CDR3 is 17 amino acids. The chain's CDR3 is CASSEVSDSLGGNTIYF. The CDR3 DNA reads TGTGCCAGCAGTGAAGTGAGCGACAGTTTGGGTGGAAACACCATATATTTT.

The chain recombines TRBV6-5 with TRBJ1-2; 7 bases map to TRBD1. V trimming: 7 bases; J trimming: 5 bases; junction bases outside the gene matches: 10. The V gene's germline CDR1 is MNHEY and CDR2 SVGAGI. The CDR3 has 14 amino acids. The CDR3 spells CASKKGGEEYGYTF. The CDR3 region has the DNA TGTGCCAGCAAGAAAGGGGGCGAAGAGTATGGCTACACCTTC.

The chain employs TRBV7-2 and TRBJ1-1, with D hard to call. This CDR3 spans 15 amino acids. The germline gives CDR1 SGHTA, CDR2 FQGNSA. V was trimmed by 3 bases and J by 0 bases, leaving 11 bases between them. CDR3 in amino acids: CASSFPLGMNTEAFF. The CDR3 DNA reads TGTGCCAGCAGCTTTCCCCTGGGCATGAACACTGAAGCTTTCTTT.

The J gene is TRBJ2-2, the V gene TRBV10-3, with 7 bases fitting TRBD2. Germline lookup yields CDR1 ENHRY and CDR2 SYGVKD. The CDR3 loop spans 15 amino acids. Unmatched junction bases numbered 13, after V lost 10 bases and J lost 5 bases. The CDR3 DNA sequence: TGTGCCAGCCAGGGTCGGCAGGGAGGGACCGGGGAGCTGTTTTTT. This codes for CASQGRQGGTGELFF.

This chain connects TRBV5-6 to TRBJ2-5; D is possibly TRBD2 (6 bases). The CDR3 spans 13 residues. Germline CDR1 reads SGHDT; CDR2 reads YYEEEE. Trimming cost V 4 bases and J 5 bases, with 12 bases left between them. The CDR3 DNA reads TGTGCCAGCAGCCCAGCGGGTACGGAGACCCAGTACTTC. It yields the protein CASSPAGTETQYF.

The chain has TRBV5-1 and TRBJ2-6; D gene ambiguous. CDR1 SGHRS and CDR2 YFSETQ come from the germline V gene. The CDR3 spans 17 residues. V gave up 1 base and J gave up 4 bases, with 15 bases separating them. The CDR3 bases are TGCGCCAGCAGCTTGCTACCGGCAGGCTCCGGGGCCAACGTCCTGACTTTC. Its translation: CASSLLPAGSGANVLTF.

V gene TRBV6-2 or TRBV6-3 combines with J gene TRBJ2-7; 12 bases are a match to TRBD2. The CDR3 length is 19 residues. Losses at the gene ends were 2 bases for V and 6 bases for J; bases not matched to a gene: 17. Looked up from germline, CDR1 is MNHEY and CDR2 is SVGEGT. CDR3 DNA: TGTGCCAGCAGTTACCCGTTGGGGACTAGCGGGCGTCAAGGGGGCGAGCAGTACGTC. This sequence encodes CASSYPLGTSGRQGGEQYV.

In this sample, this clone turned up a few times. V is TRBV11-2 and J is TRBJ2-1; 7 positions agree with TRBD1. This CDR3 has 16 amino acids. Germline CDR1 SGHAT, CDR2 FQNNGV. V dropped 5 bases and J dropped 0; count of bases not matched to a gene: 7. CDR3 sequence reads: CASSQRGQSSYNEQFF. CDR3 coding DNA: TGTGCCAGCAGCCAACGGGGACAGAGCTCCTACAATGAGCAGTTCTTC.

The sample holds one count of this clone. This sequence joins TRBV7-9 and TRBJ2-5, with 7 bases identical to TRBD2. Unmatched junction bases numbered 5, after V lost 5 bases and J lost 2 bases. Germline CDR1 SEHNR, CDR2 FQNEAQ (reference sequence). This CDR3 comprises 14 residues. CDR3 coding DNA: TGTGCCAGCAGCGCGCTAGCGGCGCAAGAGACCCAGTACTTC. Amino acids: CASSALAAQETQYF.

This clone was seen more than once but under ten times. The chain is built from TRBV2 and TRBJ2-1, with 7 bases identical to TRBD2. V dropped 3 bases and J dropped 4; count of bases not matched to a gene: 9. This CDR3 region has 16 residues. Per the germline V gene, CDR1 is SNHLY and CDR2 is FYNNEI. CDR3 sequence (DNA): TGTGCCAGCAGTGATAGGTCTGGGGACTATTACAATGAGCAGTTCTTC. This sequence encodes CASSDRSGDYYNEQFF.

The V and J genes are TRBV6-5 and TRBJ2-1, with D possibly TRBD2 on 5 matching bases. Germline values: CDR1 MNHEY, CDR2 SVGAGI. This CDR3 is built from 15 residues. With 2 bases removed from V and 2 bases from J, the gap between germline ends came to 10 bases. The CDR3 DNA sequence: TGTGCCAGCAGTTACCGTGGAGGACCCTACAATGAGCAGTTCTTC. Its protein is CASSYRGGPYNEQFF.

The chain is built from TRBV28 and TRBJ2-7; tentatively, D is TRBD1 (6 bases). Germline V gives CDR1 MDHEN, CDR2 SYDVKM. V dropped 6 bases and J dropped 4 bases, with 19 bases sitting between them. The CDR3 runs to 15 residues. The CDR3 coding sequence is TGTGCCAGCAGCTCCTCCGGGACAAAGGATTACGAGCAGTACTTC. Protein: CASSSSGTKDYEQYF.

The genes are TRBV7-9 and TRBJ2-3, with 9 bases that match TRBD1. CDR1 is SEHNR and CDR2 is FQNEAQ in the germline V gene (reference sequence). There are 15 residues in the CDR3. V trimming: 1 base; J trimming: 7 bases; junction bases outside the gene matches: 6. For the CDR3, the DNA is TGTGCCAGCAGCTTAGTTGGGGACAGGGCATATACGCAGTATTTT. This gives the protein CASSLVGDRAYTQYF.

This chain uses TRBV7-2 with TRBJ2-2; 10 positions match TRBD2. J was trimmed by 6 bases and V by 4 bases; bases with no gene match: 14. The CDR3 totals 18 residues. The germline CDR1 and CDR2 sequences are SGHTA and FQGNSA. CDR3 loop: CASSSSGAASGRSGELFF. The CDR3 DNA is TGTGCCAGCAGCTCCTCGGGGGCCGCTAGCGGGAGATCCGGGGAGCTGTTTTTT.

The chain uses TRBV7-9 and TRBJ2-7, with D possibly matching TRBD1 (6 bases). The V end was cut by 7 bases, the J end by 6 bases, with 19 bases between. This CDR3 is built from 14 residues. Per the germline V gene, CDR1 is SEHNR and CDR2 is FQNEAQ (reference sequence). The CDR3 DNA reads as TGTGCCAGCACCGGGGACACCGCCTCCCCCGAGCAGTACTTC. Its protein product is CASTGDTASPEQYF.

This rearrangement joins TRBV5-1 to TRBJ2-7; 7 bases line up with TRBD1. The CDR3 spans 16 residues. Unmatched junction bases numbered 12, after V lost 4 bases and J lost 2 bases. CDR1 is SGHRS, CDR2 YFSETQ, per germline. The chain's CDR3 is CASSHTLGQATYEQYF. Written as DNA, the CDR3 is TGCGCCAGCAGCCATACCTTAGGACAGGCCACCTACGAGCAGTACTTC.

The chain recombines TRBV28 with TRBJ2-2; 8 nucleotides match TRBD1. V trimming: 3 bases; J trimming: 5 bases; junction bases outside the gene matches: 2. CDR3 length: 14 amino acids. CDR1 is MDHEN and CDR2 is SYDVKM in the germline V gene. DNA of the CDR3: TGTGCCAGCAGTTTGCAGGGGGCGACCGGGGAGCTGTTTTTT. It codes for CASSLQGATGELFF.

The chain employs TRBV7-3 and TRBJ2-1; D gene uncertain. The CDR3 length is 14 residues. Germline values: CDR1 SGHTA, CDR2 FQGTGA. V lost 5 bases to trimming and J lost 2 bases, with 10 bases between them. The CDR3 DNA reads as TGTGCCAGCAGCGACACCGGAACCTACAATGAGCAGTTCTTC. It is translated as CASSDTGTYNEQFF.

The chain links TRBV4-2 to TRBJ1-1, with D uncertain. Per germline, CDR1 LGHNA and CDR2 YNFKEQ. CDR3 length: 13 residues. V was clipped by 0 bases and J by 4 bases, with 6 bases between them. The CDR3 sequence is CASSQDPRTEAFF. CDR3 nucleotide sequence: TGTGCCAGCAGCCAAGACCCCCGCACTGAAGCTTTCTTT.

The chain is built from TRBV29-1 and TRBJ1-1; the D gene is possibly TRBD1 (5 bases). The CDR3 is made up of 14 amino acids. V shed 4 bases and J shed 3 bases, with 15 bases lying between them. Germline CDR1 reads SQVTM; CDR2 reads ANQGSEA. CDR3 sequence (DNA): TGCAGCGTTGTGGAAATAGGGGTTCACACTGAAGCTTTCTTT. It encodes CSVVEIGVHTEAFF.

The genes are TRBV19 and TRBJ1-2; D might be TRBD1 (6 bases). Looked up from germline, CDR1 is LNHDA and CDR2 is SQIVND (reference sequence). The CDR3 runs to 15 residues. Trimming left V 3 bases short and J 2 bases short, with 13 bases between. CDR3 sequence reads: CASSITRTANYGYTF. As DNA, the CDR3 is TGTGCCAGTAGTATCACACGGACAGCAAACTATGGCTACACCTTC.

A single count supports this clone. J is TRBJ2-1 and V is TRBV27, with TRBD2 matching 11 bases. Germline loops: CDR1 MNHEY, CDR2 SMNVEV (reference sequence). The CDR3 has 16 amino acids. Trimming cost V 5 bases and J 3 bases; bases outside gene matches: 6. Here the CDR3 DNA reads TGTGCCAGCAGTGAAAAACTAGCGGGAGTCTACAATGAGCAGTTCTTC. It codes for CASSEKLAGVYNEQFF.

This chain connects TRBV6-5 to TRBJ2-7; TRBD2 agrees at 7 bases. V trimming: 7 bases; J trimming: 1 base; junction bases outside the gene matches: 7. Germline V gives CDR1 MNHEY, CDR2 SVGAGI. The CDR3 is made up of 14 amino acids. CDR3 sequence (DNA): TGTGCCAGCACTGCCCTAGCGGAATCCTACGAGCAGTACTTC. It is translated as CASTALAESYEQYF.

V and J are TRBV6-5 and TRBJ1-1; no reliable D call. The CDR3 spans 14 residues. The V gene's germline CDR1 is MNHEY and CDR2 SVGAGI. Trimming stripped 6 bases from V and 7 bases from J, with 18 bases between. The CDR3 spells CASSPGNGRFEAFF. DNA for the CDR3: TGTGCCAGCAGCCCCGGGAACGGAAGATTTGAAGCTTTCTTT.

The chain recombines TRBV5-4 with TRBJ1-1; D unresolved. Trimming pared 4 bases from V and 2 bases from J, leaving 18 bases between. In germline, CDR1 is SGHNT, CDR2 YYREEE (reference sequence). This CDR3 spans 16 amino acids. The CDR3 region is CASSQTVQALNTEAFF. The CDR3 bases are TGTGCCAGCAGCCAAACGGTCCAGGCCCTTAACACTGAAGCTTTCTTT. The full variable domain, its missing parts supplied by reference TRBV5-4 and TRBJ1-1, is ETGVTQSPTHLIKTRGQQVTLRCSSQSGHNTVSWYQQALGQGPQFIFQYYREEENGRGNFPPRFSGLQFPNYSSELNVNALELDDSALYLCASSQTVQALNTEAFFGQGTRLTVV.

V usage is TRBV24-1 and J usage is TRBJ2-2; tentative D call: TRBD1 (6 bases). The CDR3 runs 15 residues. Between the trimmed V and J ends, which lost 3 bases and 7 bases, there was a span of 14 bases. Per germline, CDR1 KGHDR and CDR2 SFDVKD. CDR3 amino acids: CATSDPTGPVGELFF. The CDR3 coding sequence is TGTGCCACCAGTGATCCAACAGGGCCGGTCGGGGAGCTGTTTTTT.

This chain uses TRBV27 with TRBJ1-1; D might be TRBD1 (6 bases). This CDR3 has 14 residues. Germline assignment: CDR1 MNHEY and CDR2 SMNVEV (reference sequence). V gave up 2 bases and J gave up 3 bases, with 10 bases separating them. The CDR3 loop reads CASSLGGAHTEAFF. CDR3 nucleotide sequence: TGTGCCAGCAGTTTAGGGGGGGCGCACACTGAAGCTTTCTTT.

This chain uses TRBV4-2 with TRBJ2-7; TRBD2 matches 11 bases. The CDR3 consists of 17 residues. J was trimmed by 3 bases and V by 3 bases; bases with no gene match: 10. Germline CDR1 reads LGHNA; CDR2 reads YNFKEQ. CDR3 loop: CASSQAIGTSGGYEQYF. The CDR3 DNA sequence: TGTGCCAGCAGCCAGGCCATCGGGACTAGCGGAGGCTACGAGCAGTACTTC.